This entry lists 9 T cell receptor beta chains sequenced from one sample in a study of CD8 T cells in Susac syndrome. The RNA input was 0.5 to 1 ug, and it was reverse transcribed with random hexamers. Each CDR3 protein is one row after TCRdb ran MiXCR on the immunoSEQ multiplex PCR reads. The sample holds roughly 330,000 distinct CDR3 sequences, just over 90% seen once. Sequenced material: CD4+ T cells from PBMCs. These receptors came from a human donor with multiple sclerosis.

The chain carries TRBV5-1 and TRBJ2-5, with TRBD1 matching over 8 bases. CDR1 and CDR2 (germline): SGHRS, YFSETQ. The CDR3 consists of 15 residues. J gave up 4 bases and V 0 bases, and 5 bases lay outside the gene matches. CDR3 sequence reads: CASSLGPQGAETQYF. As DNA, the CDR3 is TGCGCCAGCAGCTTGGGCCCCCAGGGGGCAGAGACCCAGTACTTC.

This chain connects TRBV25-1 to TRBJ1-6; perhaps TRBD1 as D (5 bases). This CDR3 has 17 amino acids. In germline, CDR1 is MGHDK, CDR2 SYGVNS. With 3 bases removed from V and 7 bases from J, the gap between germline ends came to 19 bases. The CDR3 DNA follows: TGTGCCAGCAGTGATCGGGGGACCTGGGGATTAAATTCACCCCTCCACTTT. This sequence encodes CASSDRGTWGLNSPLHF.

The chain joins TRBV5-6 to TRBJ2-2, with a possible D match to TRBD2 (5 bases). The germline V and J ends were trimmed by 4 bases and 5 bases, with 15 bases remaining between them. Germline CDR1 is SGHDT and CDR2 is YYEEEE. This CDR3 region has 15 residues. The CDR3 loop reads CASSPDTGGTGELFF. CDR3 nucleotides: TGTGCCAGCAGCCCCGACACTGGCGGGACCGGGGAGCTGTTTTTT.

In its sample, this clonotype was seen a few times. The junction and the germline gene differ at one end; a read error may be behind it. Written as DNA, the CDR3 is TGTGCCAGCAGTTTAGGACCGGATCAGCCCCAGCATTTT. This gives the protein CASSLGPDQPQHF. The chain joins TRBV5-1 to TRBJ1-5; D uncertain. Germline-derived CDR1 and CDR2 are SGHRS and YFSETQ. CDR3 size: 13 residues.

The chain employs TRBV5-5 and TRBJ2-5; D unclear. The CDR3 covers 12 residues. Germline assignment: CDR1 SGHKS and CDR2 YYEKEE (reference sequence). Deletions cut 0 bases from V and 5 bases from J, with 5 bases between. This CDR3 reads CASSLEVETQYF. Written as DNA, the CDR3 is TGTGCCAGCAGCTTGGAGGTTGAGACCCAGTACTTC.

Here the CDR3 DNA reads TGTGCCAGCAGCCCCGAAGACACTGTGAACACTGAAGCTTTCTTT. Translated: CASSPEDTVNTEAFF. The chain links TRBV9 to TRBJ1-1; D not certain. CDR1 SGDLS and CDR2 YYNGEE come from the germline V gene. V lost 4 bases, J lost 0 bases, and 13 bases lay in between. This CDR3 comprises 15 residues.

This clonotype was seen more than once but under ten times. This sequence joins TRBV6-5 and TRBJ2-7; no clear D gene. V was clipped by 4 bases and J by 0 bases, with 4 bases between them. Per germline, CDR1 MNHEY and CDR2 SVGAGI. The CDR3 is 12 amino acids. For the CDR3, the DNA is TGTGCCAGCAGTTCGCTCTCCTACGAGCAGTACTTC. It yields the protein CASSSLSYEQYF.

This clonotype was seen just once. The chain carries TRBV7-2 and TRBJ2-5; the D is unclear. Trimming removed 5 bases at V and 1 base at J, with 14 bases between. This CDR3 has 15 residues. Germline values: CDR1 SGHTA, CDR2 FQGNSA. The CDR3 nucleotides read TGTGCCAGCAGCCGAGGTGGGGTTTCCCAAGAGACCCAGTACTTC. Amino acid sequence: CASSRGGVSQETQYF.

The V and J genes are TRBV7-2 and TRBJ2-4, with 7 bases lining up with TRBD2. With V trimmed by 6 bases and J by 3 bases, 14 bases remained unmatched. CDR3 length: 17 residues. Germline V gene data show CDR1 as SGHTA and CDR2 as FQGNSA. CDR3 region: CASSFLPGGFFKNIQYF. The CDR3 bases are TGTGCCAGCAGTTTCTTACCGGGGGGATTCTTCAAAAACATTCAGTACTTC. Combining the CDR3 with reference TRBV7-2 and TRBJ2-4 gives the whole variable domain GAGVSQSPSNKVTEKGKDVELRCDPISGHTALYWYRQSLGQGLEFLIYFQGNSAPDKSGLPSDRFSAERTGGSVSTLTIQRTQQEDSAVYLCASSFLPGGFFKNIQYFGAGTRLSVL.